This T cell receptor (beta chain) was recorded in a study of spatial heterogeneity in lung cancer. Specified time point: sample taken at primary tumor resection. Unsorted whole RNA samples from tumor, nontumor lung or frozen PBMC were sequenced. TCR cDNA molecules each carried a unique molecular identifier. Each CDR3 protein gets one entry after TCRdb re-called the 5' RACE reads with MiXCR. The sample gives around 19,000 distinct CDR3 sequences, about a fifth of which show up once; over 15% is in the top ten. V shed 3 bases, J shed 0 bases, and the junction held 6 bases outside the gene matches. This CDR3 spans 17 amino acids. The V gene's germline CDR1 is MDHEN and CDR2 SYDVKM.

Sequenced material: PBMCs, taken at surgery. The clonotype originates from a female donor with early-stage non-small cell lung cancer. V is TRBV28 and J is TRBJ2-1; 9 nucleotides line up with TRBD2. The CDR3 DNA reads as TGTGCCAGCAGTTTGTCTAGCGGGATTAGCTCCTACAATGAGCAGTTCTTC. It encodes CASSLSSGISSYNEQFF.